This T cell receptor beta chain was profiled in a study of blood T cell repertoires in COVID-19. The overall study: PBMCs, B-cell-depleted T cells, or T cells provided the cDNA or gDNA that made up the material.

The CDR3 covers 16 residues. Per the germline V gene, CDR1 is LNHDA and CDR2 is SQIVND (reference sequence). The V end was cut by 7 bases, the J end by 2 bases, with 18 bases between. Data came from immunoSEQ multiplex PCR; TCRdb stores just in-frame clones and leaves some out. This repertoire shows about 170,000 clones, under 90% found once; its top ten account for over 9.5%. V and J are TRBV19 and TRBJ1-3; D is possibly TRBD1 (5 bases). The sequence came from a woman older than 75 with active or convalescent COVID-19. Sequenced material: peripheral blood. CDR3 DNA: TGTGCCAGTACTTCCTGGGGGGGTTTCGCTGGAAACACCATATATTTT. Its translation is CASTSWGGFAGNTIYF.